The T cell receptor beta chain under discussion was sequenced for a study of Graves' ophthalmopathy and Graves' hyperthyroidism. Transcripts of RNA were the source for amplifying TCR beta CDR3 regions. RT-PCR was first run with HTBI primers, then multiplex PCR in a second round. TCRdb reanalysed the multiplex PCR reads using MiXCR and keeps one entry per CDR3 protein. The sample has about 220,000 distinct CDR3 sequences, 20% to 25% seen once; the top ten hold about 40%. Researchers turned away patients with other autoimmune diseases, uncontrolled infections, pregnancy or lactation. The germline gives CDR1 MGHRA, CDR2 YSYEKL. J gave up 6 bases and V 3 bases, and 8 bases lay outside the gene matches. CDR3 length: 17 amino acids. This clonotype was seen at least ten times.

The chain is built from TRBV4-1 and TRBJ1-6, with 10 bases that match TRBD1. The sequence derives from a woman aged 50 to 60 with Graves' ophthalmopathy. The sample comprised peripheral blood. CDR3 DNA sequence: TGCGCCAGCAGCCACACCGGGACAGGGGCTGGTAATTCACCCCTCCACTTT. It yields the protein CASSHTGTGAGNSPLHF.